Listed below are T cell receptor beta chains from one sample, sequenced in a study of T cells in tuberculosis. Method: immunoSEQ multiplex PCR; TCRdb's copy keeps in-frame clones and lacks some. The sample lists more than 45,000 clones; roughly 86% were seen once. Material for sequencing was CD1b-GMM tetramer-negative cells sorted from PBMCs. The receptors derive from an adult woman with latent tuberculosis. Both conserved end residues are part of each CDR3.

CDR3 protein: CASRQVYEQYF; J gene: TRBJ2-7; V gene: TRBV6-5
CDR3 protein: CASSLTPGTGGNYGYTF; J gene: TRBJ1-2; V gene: TRBV7-9
CDR3 protein: CASSEGQGLQPQHF; J gene: TRBJ1-5; V gene: TRBV10-2
CDR3 protein: CASPNPGTGADNEKLFF; J gene: TRBJ1-4; V gene: TRBV23-1
CDR3 protein: CASSPDSEYTDTQYF; J gene: TRBJ2-3; V gene: TRBV4-1
CDR3 protein: CASSVGAGFSYNEQFF; J gene: TRBJ2-1; V gene: TRBV9
CDR3 protein: CASSSIDRGTDTEAFF; J gene: TRBJ1-1; V gene: TRBV2
CDR3 protein: CASSLGTGADTQYF; J gene: TRBJ2-3; V gene: TRBV7-9
CDR3 protein: CASSEEGKGGYGYTF; J gene: TRBJ1-2; V gene: TRBV6-1
CDR3 protein: CASSLVYLGEQYF; J gene: TRBJ2-7; V gene: TRBV5-1
CDR3 protein: CASSSATDRSFSNTEAFF; J gene: TRBJ1-1; V gene: TRBV5-4
CDR3 protein: CASSPGSGSEQYF; J gene: TRBJ2-7; V gene: TRBV7-6
CDR3 protein: CASTGQGGYEQYF; J gene: TRBJ2-7; V gene: TRBV5-1
CDR3 protein: CASRSGTGADSPLHF; J gene: TRBJ1-6; V gene: TRBV27
CDR3 protein: CATHNEGQTFIYEQYF; J gene: TRBJ2-7; V gene: TRBV6-6
CDR3 protein: CASGLLENEQFF; J gene: TRBJ2-1; V gene: TRBV12-5
CDR3 protein: CASSTRGGRGRSRGYTF; J gene: TRBJ1-2; V gene: TRBV14
CDR3 protein: CASSEAVLAGVYEQYF; J gene: TRBJ2-7; V gene: TRBV2
CDR3 protein: CAISASRPDRGMGGYTF; J gene: TRBJ1-2; V gene: TRBV10-3
CDR3 protein: CASSLEGGPFYEQYF; J gene: TRBJ2-7; V gene: TRBV7-2
CDR3 protein: CSVVGGDSYEQYF; J gene: TRBJ2-7; V gene: TRBV29-1
CDR3 protein: CASSNPDYWNTGELFF; J gene: TRBJ2-2; V gene: TRBV28
CDR3 protein: CASSIHRDQSSYEQYF; J gene: TRBJ2-7; V gene: TRBV21-1
CDR3 protein: CASSQDALRELRDTQYF; J gene: TRBJ2-3; V gene: TRBV4-2
CDR3 protein: CASSLAVGASGEQFF; J gene: TRBJ2-1; V gene: TRBV5-1
CDR3 protein: CASSQLGRTEAFF; J gene: TRBJ1-1; V gene: TRBV14
CDR3 protein: CASSPNYGQGGNTEAFF; J gene: TRBJ1-1; V gene: TRBV18
CDR3 protein: CASSVGGLAGEETQYF; J gene: TRBJ2-5; V gene: TRBV9
CDR3 protein: CASSLELWDTEKLFF; J gene: TRBJ1-4; V gene: TRBV7-9
CDR3 protein: CASSLMGQLNTEAFF; J gene: TRBJ1-1; V gene: TRBV7-3
CDR3 protein: CASSESTGRTDTQYF; J gene: TRBJ2-3; V gene: TRBV10-2
CDR3 protein: CASSLGAIEAFF; J gene: TRBJ1-1; V gene: TRBV5-6
CDR3 protein: CSVQQADGTRIYEQYF; J gene: TRBJ2-7; V gene: TRBV29-1
CDR3 protein: CASSLAGQPQHF; J gene: TRBJ1-5; V gene: TRBV5-1
CDR3 protein: CASSYERGVADTQYF; J gene: TRBJ2-3; V gene: TRBV6-5
CDR3 protein: CASSQKLAGGMEQYF; J gene: TRBJ2-5; V gene: TRBV4-2
CDR3 protein: CASSGMGTFSSYEQYF; J gene: TRBJ2-7; V gene: TRBV6-1
CDR3 protein: CASSTSGSRDIQYF; J gene: TRBJ2-4; V gene: TRBV9
CDR3 protein: CASSPLGGPGLSDTQYF; J gene: TRBJ2-3; V gene: TRBV4-1
CDR3 protein: CASSLSGRSNQPQHF; J gene: TRBJ1-5; V gene: TRBV27
CDR3 protein: CAISDRLQGGKGYTF; J gene: TRBJ1-2; V gene: TRBV10-3
CDR3 protein: CASSLRTDNEQFF; J gene: TRBJ2-1; V gene: TRBV14
CDR3 protein: CASTEGGGEQFF; J gene: TRBJ2-1; V gene: TRBV5-1
CDR3 protein: CASSRGKTSGGFETQYF; J gene: TRBJ2-5; V gene: TRBV9
CDR3 protein: CASSPGTGIYYGYTF; J gene: TRBJ1-2; V gene: TRBV9
CDR3 protein: CASSPRTDVEAFF; J gene: TRBJ1-1; V gene: TRBV18
CDR3 protein: CASSQGAIEGHETQYF; J gene: TRBJ2-5; V gene: TRBV4-2
CDR3 protein: CASSESGQMNSPLHF; J gene: TRBJ1-6; V gene: TRBV6-1
CDR3 protein: CASSFGYAVNEQFF; J gene: TRBJ2-1; V gene: TRBV7-9
CDR3 protein: CASSWDNYNSPLHF; J gene: TRBJ1-6; V gene: TRBV6-5
CDR3 protein: CASSRRWGGGQPQHF; J gene: TRBJ1-5; V gene: TRBV19
CDR3 protein: CASSLTSGVGNEQFF; J gene: TRBJ2-1; V gene: TRBV7-2
CDR3 protein: CASSLHLAGGHSYEQYF; J gene: TRBJ2-7; V gene: TRBV27
CDR3 protein: CASSQDPSGAYNEQFF; J gene: TRBJ2-1; V gene: TRBV4-1
CDR3 protein: CASSSELAASGEQYF; J gene: TRBJ2-7; V gene: TRBV2